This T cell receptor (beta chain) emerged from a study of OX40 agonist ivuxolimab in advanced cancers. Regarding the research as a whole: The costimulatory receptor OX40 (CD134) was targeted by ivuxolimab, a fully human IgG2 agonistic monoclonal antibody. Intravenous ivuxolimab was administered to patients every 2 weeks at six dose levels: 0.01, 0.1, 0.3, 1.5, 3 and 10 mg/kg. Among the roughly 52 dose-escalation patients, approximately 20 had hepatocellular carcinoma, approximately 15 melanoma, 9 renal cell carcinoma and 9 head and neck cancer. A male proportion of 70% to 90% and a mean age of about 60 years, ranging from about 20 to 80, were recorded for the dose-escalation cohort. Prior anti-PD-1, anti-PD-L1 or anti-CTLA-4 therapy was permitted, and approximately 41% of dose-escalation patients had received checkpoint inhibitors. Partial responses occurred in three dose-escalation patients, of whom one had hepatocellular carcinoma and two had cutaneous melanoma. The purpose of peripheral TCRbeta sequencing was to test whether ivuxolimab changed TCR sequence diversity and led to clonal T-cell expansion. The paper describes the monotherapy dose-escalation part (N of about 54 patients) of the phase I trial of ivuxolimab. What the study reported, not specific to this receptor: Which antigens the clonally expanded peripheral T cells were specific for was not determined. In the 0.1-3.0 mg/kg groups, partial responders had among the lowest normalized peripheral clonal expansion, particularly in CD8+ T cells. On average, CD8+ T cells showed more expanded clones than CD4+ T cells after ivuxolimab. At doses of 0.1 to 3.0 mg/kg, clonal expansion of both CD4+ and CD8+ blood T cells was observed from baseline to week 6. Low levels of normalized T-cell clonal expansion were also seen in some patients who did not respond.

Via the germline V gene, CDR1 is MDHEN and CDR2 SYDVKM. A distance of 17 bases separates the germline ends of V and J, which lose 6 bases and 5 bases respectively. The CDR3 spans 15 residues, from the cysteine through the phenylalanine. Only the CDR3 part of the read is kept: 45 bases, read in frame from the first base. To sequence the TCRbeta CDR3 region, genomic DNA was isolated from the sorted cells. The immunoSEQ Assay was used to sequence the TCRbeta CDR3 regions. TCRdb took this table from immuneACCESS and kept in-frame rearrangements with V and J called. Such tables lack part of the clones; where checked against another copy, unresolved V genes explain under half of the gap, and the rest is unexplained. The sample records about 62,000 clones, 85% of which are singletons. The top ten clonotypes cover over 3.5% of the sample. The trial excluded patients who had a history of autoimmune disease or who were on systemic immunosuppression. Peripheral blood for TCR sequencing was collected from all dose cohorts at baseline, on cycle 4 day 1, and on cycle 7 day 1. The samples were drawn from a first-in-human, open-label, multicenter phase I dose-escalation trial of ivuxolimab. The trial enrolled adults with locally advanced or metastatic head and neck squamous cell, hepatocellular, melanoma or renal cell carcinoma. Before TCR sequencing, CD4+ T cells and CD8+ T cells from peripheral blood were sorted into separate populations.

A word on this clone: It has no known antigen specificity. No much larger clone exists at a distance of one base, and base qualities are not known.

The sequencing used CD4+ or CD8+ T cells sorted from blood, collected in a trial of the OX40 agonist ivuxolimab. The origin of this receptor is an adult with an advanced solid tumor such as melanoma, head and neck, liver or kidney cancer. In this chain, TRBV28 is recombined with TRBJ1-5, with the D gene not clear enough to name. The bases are TGTGCCAGCAGCCGAACAGACACCCTTCATCAGCCCCAGCATTTT. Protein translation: CASSRTDTLHQPQHF.